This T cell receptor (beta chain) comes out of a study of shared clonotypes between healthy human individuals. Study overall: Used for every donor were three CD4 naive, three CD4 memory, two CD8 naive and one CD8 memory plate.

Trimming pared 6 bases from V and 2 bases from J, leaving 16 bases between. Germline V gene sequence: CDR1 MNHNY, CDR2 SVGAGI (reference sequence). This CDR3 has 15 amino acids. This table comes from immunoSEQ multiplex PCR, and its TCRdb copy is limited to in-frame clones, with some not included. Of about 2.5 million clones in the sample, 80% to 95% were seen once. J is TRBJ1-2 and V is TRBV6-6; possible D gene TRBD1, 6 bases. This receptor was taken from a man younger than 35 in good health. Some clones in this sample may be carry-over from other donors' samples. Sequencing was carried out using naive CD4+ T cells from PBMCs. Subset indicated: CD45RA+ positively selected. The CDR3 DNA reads TGTGCCAGCAGGTTTAAGCGGACAGCCAACTATGGCTACACCTTC. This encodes CASRFKRTANYGYTF.